A single sample gave rise to the 7 T cell receptor beta chains below, sequenced in a study of blood T cell repertoires in COVID-19 (dated by TCRdb to the early 2020s). Library preparation was by the immunoSEQ multiplex PCR assay. TCRdb took over this immuneACCESS table, retaining in-frame rearrangements with V and J assigned. Such tables are incomplete; in checked studies, under half of the missing clones stem from an unresolved V gene, and the remainder is unexplained. This sample lists about 320,000 clones; around 90% were detected once. The ten largest clones take up roughly 5.3% of the sample. Material: PBMCs or T cells enriched from blood (not recorded which). The source of these receptors is a man aged 55-75 years who had recovered from COVID-19.

V usage is TRBV6-5 and J usage is TRBJ2-3, with D uncertain. Germline CDR1 MNHEY, CDR2 SVGAGI. The V gene lost 5 bases and the J gene lost 9 bases, with 15 bases spanning the gap. The CDR3 covers 13 residues. The CDR3 here is CASSHPSARTQYF. CDR3 nucleotide sequence: TGTGCCAGCAGTCACCCCTCAGCGCGGACGCAGTATTTT.

Judged by abundance, this clone is medium-sized. The V call is TRBV4-2, the J call TRBJ2-2; D not resolved. Germline V gene data show CDR1 as LGHNA and CDR2 as YNFKEQ. The ends were cut back, 4 bases at V and 8 bases at J, with 17 bases in the middle. CDR3 length equals 15 residues. CDR3 sequence (DNA): TGTGCCAGCAGCCCCCCGAGGAGCGCTCGGGGGGAGCTGTTTTTT. This encodes CASSPPRSARGELFF.

V and J are TRBV5-4 and TRBJ2-1, with TRBD2 matching over 10 bases. V lost 4 bases to trimming and J lost 0 bases; unmatched junction nucleotides: 1. Germline lookup yields CDR1 SGHNT and CDR2 YYREEE (reference sequence). The CDR3 has 15 amino acids. The CDR3 sequence: CASSPSGSSYNEQFF. As DNA, the CDR3 is TGTGCCAGCAGCCCTAGCGGGAGCTCCTACAATGAGCAGTTCTTC.

The genes are TRBV9 and TRBJ2-3; the D gene is possibly TRBD1 (6 bases). The germline V gene has CDR1 SGDLS and CDR2 YYNGEE. This CDR3 has 17 residues. Trimming removed 0 bases at V and 2 bases at J, with 16 bases between. As DNA, the CDR3 is TGTGCCAGCAGCGTAGCTACAGGGACGGAAGCCACAGATACGCAGTATTTT. Translating gives CASSVATGTEATDTQYF.

This clone was detected only once. V usage is TRBV11-2 and J usage is TRBJ2-3; a possible D gene is TRBD1 (6 bases). The CDR3 extends over 14 amino acids. Trimming removed 4 bases at V and 2 bases at J, with 10 bases between. Germline CDR1 reads SGHAT; CDR2 reads FQNNGV. CDR3 coding DNA: TGTGCCAGCAGCTCGGACAGAGACACAGATACGCAGTATTTT. Protein sequence: CASSSDRDTDTQYF.

This clone turned up a few times. The chain employs TRBV7-2 and TRBJ2-1, with a weak D call TRBD1 (7 bases). The CDR3 is 14 amino acids. The germline gives CDR1 SGHTA, CDR2 FQGNSA. V was trimmed by 5 bases and J by 1 base, leaving 9 bases between them. CDR3 coding DNA: TGTGCCAGCAGCCAGGGGGGTTCCTACAATGAGCAGTTCTTC. This encodes CASSQGGSYNEQFF.

The chain is built from TRBV27 and TRBJ2-1; TRBD1 matches 7 bases. This CDR3 comprises 15 residues. The V gene end was trimmed by 7 bases and the J gene end by 7 bases; junction bases not matched to a gene: 13. Germline V CDR1 and CDR2: MNHEY, SMNVEV (reference sequence). CDR3 amino acids: CASNIRARGQNEQFF. For the CDR3, the DNA is TGTGCCAGCAACATCCGGGCGAGGGGGCAGAATGAGCAGTTCTTC.